The 24 T cell receptor beta chains presented below share a single source sample, sequenced in a study of prognosis after radiotherapy for stage I lung cancer. The study amplified the TCR beta CDR3 region from genomic DNA. This amplification was carried out by two rounds of multiplex PCR. Used in first-round PCR were primers specific to each TRBV and TRBJ gene. TCRdb re-called the multiplex PCR reads through MiXCR, storing one row per CDR3 protein. The sample yields over 11,000 distinct CDR3 sequences, 50% to 65% seen once. The material sequenced was PBMCs, taken before or after stereotactic body radiation therapy (not recorded which). Every receptor here comes from a donor over 45 with non-small cell lung cancer.

V is TRBV6-1 and J is TRBJ1-2; tentatively, D is TRBD1 (5 bases). The germline CDR1 and CDR2 sequences are MNHNS and SASEGT. Trimming pared 7 bases from V and 3 bases from J, leaving 21 bases between. This CDR3 has 16 residues. The DNA for the CDR3 is TGTGCCAGCAAGTGGGATGTCCGGGAGGGACACTATGGCTACACCTTC. This translates into CASKWDVREGHYGYTF.

V is TRBV27 and J is TRBJ2-3, with a possible D match to TRBD2 (6 bases). The CDR3 has 15 residues. CDR1 is MNHEY, CDR2 SMNVEV, per germline (reference sequence). V was cut by 4 bases and J by 3 bases, with 14 bases left in between. CDR3 protein: CASSSTAGTTDTQYF. In nucleotides, the CDR3 is TGTGCCAGCAGTTCGACAGCGGGTACTACAGATACGCAGTATTTT.

This clonotype was picked up many times. The J gene is TRBJ1-2, the V gene TRBV20-1, with TRBD1 as a possible D gene (5 bases). V was trimmed by 1 base and J by 5 bases, leaving 20 bases between them. Germline lookup yields CDR1 DFQATT and CDR2 SNEGSKA (reference sequence). CDR3 length equals 16 residues. CDR3 protein: CSARVARWGDGYGYTF. Written as DNA, the CDR3 is TGCAGTGCTAGAGTGGCGAGGTGGGGGGATGGATATGGCTACACCTTC.

Details on this clonotype: A far larger clone is only one base removed, so a read error is likely. This chain connects TRBV6-5 to TRBJ1-5; 7 positions match TRBD1. Germline CDR1 reads MNHEY; CDR2 reads SVGAGI. The length of the CDR3 is 14 residues. The CDR3 DNA reads as TGTGCCAGCATTAGTTTGACAGGGAATCATCCCCAGCATTTT. This encodes CASISLTGNHPQHF.

The chain joins TRBV20-1 to TRBJ2-7; 7 bases align to TRBD2. Germline CDR1 is DFQATT and CDR2 is SNEGSKA (reference sequence). The junction had 7 bases not matched to a gene; V was cut back by 5 bases and J by 6 bases. The CDR3 consists of 12 residues. CDR3 coding DNA: TGCAGTGCTTCACCGAGGACTAGCGAGCAGTACTTC. Translated, it gives CSASPRTSEQYF.

The V gene is TRBV5-6, the J gene TRBJ1-1; D might be TRBD1 (6 bases). V was pared by 4 bases and J by 1 base, with 11 bases between. This CDR3 has 14 amino acids. Germline V gene data show CDR1 as SGHDT and CDR2 as YYEEEE. The CDR3 region is CASSRPGQNTEAFF. The CDR3 DNA follows: TGTGCCAGCAGCCGCCCGGGACAGAACACTGAAGCTTTCTTT.

This clonotype is a singleton in its sample. J is TRBJ1-1 and V is TRBV6-2 or TRBV6-3; 9 positions match TRBD1. Per the germline V gene, CDR1 is MNHEY and CDR2 is SVGEGT. The CDR3 has 14 residues. V trimming: 5 bases; J trimming: 5 bases; junction bases outside the gene matches: 6. Here the CDR3 reads CASSPGQGLTEAFF. CDR3 DNA: TGTGCCAGCAGTCCGGGACAGGGATTAACTGAAGCTTTCTTT.

The rearrangement uses TRBV7-8 and TRBJ1-2, with D possibly matching TRBD1 (5 bases). CDR3 length equals 15 residues. V was pared by 2 bases and J by 4 bases, with 14 bases between. Germline lookup yields CDR1 SGHVS and CDR2 FQNEAQ. This CDR3 is CASSLTPQGGYGYTF. In nucleotides, the CDR3 is TGTGCCAGCAGCTTAACTCCTCAGGGCGGCTATGGCTACACCTTC.

As for this clonotype: A far larger clone lies a single base away; this is likely a read error. The chain carries TRBV2 and TRBJ2-2; no clear D gene. V shed 7 bases and J shed 4 bases, with 7 bases lying between them. This CDR3 contains 12 residues. CDR1 is SNHLY, CDR2 FYNNEI, per germline. CDR3 in amino acids: CASITITGELFF. CDR3 DNA sequence: TGTGCCAGCATCACTATCACCGGGGAGCTGTTTTTT.

Details on this clonotype: This likely stems from a read error, as it lies one base from a far larger clone. The chain carries TRBV27 and TRBJ1-6; D unresolved. Germline V gene sequence: CDR1 MNHEY, CDR2 SMNVEV (reference sequence). The CDR3 extends over 11 amino acids. CDR3 DNA: TGTGCCAGCACCCTAAAGGTAGAAGCTTCCTTT. It specifies CASTLKVEASF.

This clonotype has ten or more counts. This chain uses TRBV9 with TRBJ2-1; 8 nucleotides agree with TRBD2. Germline CDR1 and CDR2: SGDLS and YYNGEE. This CDR3 comprises 15 residues. Trimming took 3 bases from V and 4 from J; bases not matched to a gene: 6. The CDR3 loop is CASSELAGLYNEQFF. In nucleotides, the CDR3 is TGTGCCAGCAGCGAGCTAGCGGGTCTTTACAATGAGCAGTTCTTC.

The chain joins TRBV27 to TRBJ2-1; D gene ambiguous. Trimming removed 6 bases at V and 4 bases at J, with 13 bases between. The germline V gene encodes CDR1 MNHEY and CDR2 SMNVEV (reference sequence). The CDR3 is made up of 14 amino acids. The CDR3 DNA follows: TGTGCCAGCAGATCTTCTGCCTCTTACAATGAGCAGTTCTTC. Translated: CASRSSASYNEQFF.

CDR3 coding DNA: TGCGCCAGCAGCTTAATGGGCGTGGGGGATGGCTACACCTTC. It specifies CASSLMGVGDGYTF. The chain is built from TRBV5-1 and TRBJ1-2; perhaps TRBD1 as D (5 bases). This CDR3 contains 14 residues. Looked up from germline, CDR1 is SGHRS and CDR2 is YFSETQ. V gave up 2 bases and J gave up 6 bases, with 14 bases separating them.

The chain employs TRBV9 and TRBJ2-7; a possible D gene is TRBD2 (6 bases). Germline V gene sequence: CDR1 SGDLS, CDR2 YYNGEE. The ends were cut back, 7 bases at V and 3 bases at J, with 17 bases in the middle. The CDR3 consists of 14 residues. The CDR3 DNA is TGTGCCAGCGGGCGCCGGGACTTCAACTACGAGCAGTACTTC. Encoded protein: CASGRRDFNYEQYF.

By frequency in the sample, this clonotype is medium-sized. V gene TRBV11-3 combines with J gene TRBJ1-3; D call uncertain. Germline CDR1 SGHNT, CDR2 YENEEA. V lost 0 bases to trimming and J lost 0 bases, with 21 bases between them. The CDR3 loop spans 20 amino acids. The CDR3 nucleotides read TGTGCCAGCAGCTTAGATCAGGTTAGGTCCCTACCCAACTCTGGAAACACCATATATTTT. Its translation: CASSLDQVRSLPNSGNTIYF. The full variable domain, with the rest looked up from reference TRBV11-3 and TRBJ1-3, is EAGVVQSPRYKIIEKKQPVAFWCNPISGHNTLYWYLQNLGQGPELLIRYENEEAVDDSQLPKDRFSAERLKGVDSTLKIQPAELGDSAVYLCASSLDQVRSLPNSGNTIYFGEGSWLTVV.

This clonotype is medium-sized. The V call is TRBV5-1, the J call TRBJ2-3; D remains ambiguous. CDR1 SGHRS and CDR2 YFSETQ come from the germline V gene. Trimming left V 2 bases short and J 0 bases short, with 7 bases between. This CDR3 region has 14 residues. CDR3 residues: CASSFPVSTDTQYF. The CDR3 nucleotides read TGCGCCAGCAGCTTCCCGGTTAGCACAGATACGCAGTATTTT.

The chain has TRBV6-9 and TRBJ1-4, with 10 bases aligning to TRBD1. V dropped 4 bases and J dropped 13; count of bases not matched to a gene: 12. The CDR3 is 15 amino acids. Germline V CDR1 and CDR2: MNHGY, SVAAGI. The CDR3 DNA sequence: TGTGCCAGCAGTTTGGTATCCGGGACAGGGGCTTCACTGTTTTTT. Translated: CASSLVSGTGASLFF.

As regards this clonotype: The CDR3 end shows no conserved phenylalanine or tryptophan, and so a read error is likely. The chain joins TRBV11-1 to TRBJ2-2, with no clear D. Trimming shortened V by 5 bases and J by 6 bases, and 13 bases separated the two germline ends. Germline CDR1 and CDR2: SGHAT and FQDESV (reference sequence). The CDR3 covers 14 residues. The CDR3 DNA sequence: TGTGCCAGCAGCCGTGATCCGCAGGCCGGGGAGCTGTTTCTT. Its translation: CASSRDPQAGELFL.

There are many counts of this clonotype. This chain connects TRBV28 to TRBJ2-4; 10 nucleotides line up with TRBD1. Germline assignment: CDR1 MDHEN and CDR2 SYDVKM. CDR3 size: 15 residues. V lost 4 bases and J lost 8; bases outside the gene matches: 8. The CDR3 protein is CASSSSRTGGDIQYF. CDR3 nucleotide sequence: TGTGCCAGCAGTTCATCAAGGACAGGGGGGGACATTCAGTACTTC. Full variable domain (missing parts from reference TRBV28 and TRBJ2-4): DVKVTQSSRYLVKRTGEKVFLECVQDMDHENMFWYRQDPGLGLRLIYFSYDVKMKEKGDIPEGYSVSREKKERFSLILESASTNQTSMYLCASSSSRTGGDIQYFGAGTRLSVL.

The chain uses TRBV7-9 and TRBJ2-1, with 8 bases identical to TRBD2. Germline loops: CDR1 SEHNR, CDR2 FQNEAQ (reference sequence). V shed 4 bases, J shed 7 bases, and the junction held 15 bases outside the gene matches. The CDR3 is made up of 17 amino acids. The CDR3 spells CASSSPIAGRGRNEQFF. The CDR3 coding sequence is TGTGCCAGCAGCTCGCCCATAGCGGGACGGGGTCGGAATGAGCAGTTCTTC.

The chain uses TRBV6-2 or TRBV6-3 and TRBJ1-6; weak D call: TRBD1 (6 bases). The CDR3 runs to 15 residues. Germline CDR1 and CDR2: MNHEY and SVGEGT. The germline V and J ends were trimmed by 11 bases and 11 bases, with 25 bases remaining between them. CDR3 sequence: CACIRITGPKPPLHF. The CDR3 DNA reads as TGTGCCTGCATCCGAATTACAGGGCCGAAACCACCCCTCCACTTT.

Note on this clonotype: This is likely an artifact of a read error, given a far larger clone one base away. The rearrangement uses TRBV7-9 and TRBJ2-5; TRBD1 might be the D (6 bases). The V and J ends lost 1 base and 1 base respectively, with 13 bases between them. Germline CDR1 is SEHNR and CDR2 is FQNEAQ (reference sequence). The CDR3 totals 16 residues. The CDR3 region is CASSLEMDSLQETQYF. The CDR3 DNA follows: TGTGCCAGCAGCTTAGAGATGGACAGCCTCCAAGAGACCCAGTACTTC.

This clonotype occurred a few times. The CDR3 DNA follows: TGTGCCAGCAGTTTTGGGTGCCCTAGCGTGAGGGGCAATGAGCAGTTCTTC. Protein product: CASSFGCPSVRGNEQFF. The chain has TRBV28 and TRBJ2-1, with a possible D match to TRBD2 (6 bases). Per the germline V gene, CDR1 is MDHEN and CDR2 is SYDVKM. The V end lost 3 bases, the J end lost 6 bases, and 21 bases lay between the germline ends. This CDR3 region has 17 residues.

This clonotype was picked up a small number of times. The rearrangement uses TRBV19 and TRBJ1-5; D unresolved. The germline V and J ends were trimmed by 7 bases and 2 bases, with 6 bases remaining between them. CDR3 size: 12 residues. The germline gives CDR1 LNHDA, CDR2 SQIVND (reference sequence). The DNA of the CDR3 is TGTGCCAGTACTACAGGCAATCAGCCCCAGCATTTT. It specifies CASTTGNQPQHF.